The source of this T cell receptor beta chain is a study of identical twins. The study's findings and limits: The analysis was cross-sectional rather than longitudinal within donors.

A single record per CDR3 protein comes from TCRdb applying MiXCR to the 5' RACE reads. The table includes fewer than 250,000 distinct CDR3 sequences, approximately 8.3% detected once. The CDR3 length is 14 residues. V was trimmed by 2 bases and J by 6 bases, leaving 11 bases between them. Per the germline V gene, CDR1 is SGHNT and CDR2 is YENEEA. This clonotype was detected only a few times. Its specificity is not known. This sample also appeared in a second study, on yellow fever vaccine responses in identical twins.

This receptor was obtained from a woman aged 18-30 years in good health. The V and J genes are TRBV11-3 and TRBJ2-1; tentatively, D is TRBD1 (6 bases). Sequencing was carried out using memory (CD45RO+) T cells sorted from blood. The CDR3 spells CASSLNRVGNEQFF. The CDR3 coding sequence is TGTGCCAGCAGCTTAAACAGGGTAGGCAATGAGCAGTTCTTC.